Following are 16 T cell receptor beta chains from one sample sequenced in a study of regulatory T cells in long-lasting Graves disease. The authors built TCR beta libraries using iRepertoire HTBI primers and Arm-PCR of CDR3 regions. Using its own MiXCR run on the multiplex PCR reads, TCRdb lists one record per CDR3 protein. The profile covers a few hundred thousand distinct CDR3 sequences, with about 12% appearing a single time and under 20% taken by the ten largest. Time point: newly diagnosed GD, antithyroid drugs for less than 3 months. RNA isolated from PBMCs was used to make the TCR library. These data also featured in a second study, about T cells in Graves' hyperthyroidism and ophthalmopathy.

The material sequenced was peripheral blood mononuclear cells (PBMCs), taken at new diagnosis, from a patient treated with antithyroid drugs. These receptors originate from a woman aged 18 to 35 with Graves disease.

The sample holds many counts of this clonotype. The chain recombines TRBV7-3 with TRBJ1-3; the D is unclear. Germline assignment: CDR1 SGHTA and CDR2 FQGTGA. The CDR3 extends over 16 amino acids. V was clipped by 4 bases and J by 1 base, with 14 bases between them. DNA for the CDR3: TGTGCCAGCAGCTCGACCCGGACGGATTCTGGAAACACCATATATTTT. Translation: CASSSTRTDSGNTIYF.

This clonotype was recorded a few times. The chain links TRBV29-1 to TRBJ2-5; TRBD1 or TRBD2 may be the D gene (5 bases each). CDR1 and CDR2 from the germline V gene are SQVTM and ANQGSEA. The ends were cut back, 7 bases at V and 2 bases at J, with 17 bases in the middle. The CDR3 loop spans 14 amino acids. The CDR3 protein is CSAGPPGPQETQYF. CDR3 DNA: TGCAGCGCTGGACCCCCGGGGCCGCAAGAGACCCAGTACTTC.

This clonotype was seen repeatedly, ten times or more. V is TRBV7-9 and J is TRBJ2-2, with TRBD1 matching over 7 bases. Trimming cost V 5 bases and J 1 base; bases outside gene matches: 4. Germline loops: CDR1 SEHNR, CDR2 FQNEAQ (reference sequence). This CDR3 region has 15 residues. The CDR3 DNA is TGTGCCAGCAGCCCAACAGGGGTGAACACCGGGGAGCTGTTTTTT. Its translation: CASSPTGVNTGELFF.

The chain combines TRBV5-1 with TRBJ2-5, with TRBD2 matching over 12 bases. V was pared by 7 bases and J by 4 bases, with 8 bases of the junction left unmatched. This CDR3 is 15 amino acids long. CDR1 and CDR2 (germline): SGHRS, YFSETQ. The CDR3 reads CASGRLAGVVETQYF. The CDR3 DNA follows: TGCGCCAGCGGGCGACTAGCGGGAGTTGTAGAGACCCAGTACTTC.

This clonotype has just a few counts. The V and J genes are TRBV7-9 and TRBJ2-1; tentative D call: TRBD2 (6 bases). Per the germline V gene, CDR1 is SEHNR and CDR2 is FQNEAQ (reference sequence). Trimming pared 5 bases from V and 3 bases from J, leaving 17 bases between. This CDR3 has 16 residues. The CDR3 nucleotides read TGTGCCAGCAGCGAAAGCGCGGGGTCCTACTACAATGAGCAGTTCTTC. It is translated as CASSESAGSYYNEQFF. Full variable domain (outside the CDR3, taken from reference TRBV7-9 and TRBJ2-1): DTGVSQNPRHKITKRGQNVTFRCDPISEHNRLYWYRQTLGQGPEFLTYFQNEAQLEKSRLLSDRFSAERPKGSFSTLEIQRTEQGDSAMYLCASSESAGSYYNEQFFGPGTRLTVL.

This clonotype has more than one count but fewer than ten. V gene TRBV6-2 or TRBV6-3 combines with J gene TRBJ2-7, with 11 nucleotides matching TRBD2. The CDR3 has 16 amino acids. J lost 5 bases, V lost 4 bases, and 10 bases had no gene match. Per germline, CDR1 MNHEY and CDR2 SVGEGT. Here the CDR3 reads CASSSTSGSLYHEQYF. CDR3 DNA: TGTGCCAGCAGTTCCACTAGCGGGAGTCTGTACCACGAGCAGTACTTC.

The chain combines TRBV15 with TRBJ1-3; the match to TRBD1 covers 8 bases. V was clipped by 8 bases and J by 7 bases; unmatched bases: 7. The length of the CDR3 is 13 residues. In germline, CDR1 is LNHNV, CDR2 YYDKDF (reference sequence). The CDR3 nucleotides are TGTGCCACCCACACGACAGGGGTCAACACCATATATTTT. It codes for CATHTTGVNTIYF.

This clonotype was seen more than once but under ten times. CDR3: CASSLEAGSLSYEQYF. The CDR3 DNA sequence: TGCGCCAGCAGCTTGGAGGCAGGGTCCCTCTCCTACGAGCAGTACTTC. The chain carries TRBV5-1 and TRBJ2-7; tentative D call: TRBD1 (5 bases). Per germline, CDR1 SGHRS and CDR2 YFSETQ. V lost 0 bases, J lost 0 bases, and 13 bases lay in between. The CDR3 extends over 16 amino acids.

The V and J genes are TRBV10-3 and TRBJ1-2; no clear D. CDR3 size: 11 residues. The V gene lost 7 bases and the J gene lost 6 bases, with 9 bases spanning the gap. Germline-derived CDR1 and CDR2 are ENHRY and SYGVKD. This CDR3 is CAITTEDGYTF. CDR3 DNA sequence: TGTGCCATCACAACAGAGGATGGCTACACCTTC.

This clonotype came up a few times. CDR3 loop: CASSQDGPGTPYEQYF. The CDR3 DNA sequence: TGCGCCAGCAGCCAAGATGGACCAGGGACCCCCTACGAGCAGTACTTC. V usage is TRBV4-3 and J usage is TRBJ2-7, with D tentatively TRBD1 or TRBD2 (5 bases each). The CDR3 extends over 16 amino acids. V lost 0 bases to trimming and J lost 2 bases, with 14 bases between them. Germline-derived CDR1 and CDR2 are LGHNA and YSLEER.

The chain has TRBV10-2 and TRBJ1-2; D might be TRBD1 (6 bases). Germline V gives CDR1 WSHSY, CDR2 SAAADI. The CDR3 length is 13 residues. V was shortened by 0 bases and J by 4 bases, with 6 bases between the two germline ends. The CDR3 bases are TGCGCCAGCAGTGAGTCGGGGGCCTATGGCTACACCTTC. It specifies CASSESGAYGYTF.

This chain links TRBV7-9 with TRBJ2-3, with D possibly matching TRBD2 (7 bases). Trimming took 1 base from V and 10 from J, leaving 9 bases between them. The germline CDR1 and CDR2 sequences are SEHNR and FQNEAQ (reference sequence). This CDR3 contains 12 residues. CDR3 sequence: CASSLGGGSQYF. Written as DNA, the CDR3 is TGTGCCAGCAGCTTAGGCGGGGGCTCGCAGTATTTT.

In its sample, this clonotype was seen many times. The gene calls are TRBV5-5 and TRBJ1-2; D remains unclear. CDR3 size: 10 residues. Between the trimmed V and J ends, which lost 1 base and 8 bases, there was a span of 3 bases. CDR1 and CDR2 from the germline V gene are SGHKS and YYEKEE (reference sequence). The CDR3 DNA sequence: TGTGCCAGCAGCTTGCCCGGCTACACCTTC. Amino acids: CASSLPGYTF.

Points on this clonotype: A far larger clone is only one base removed, so a read error is likely. V and J are TRBV11-2 and TRBJ1-1; D uncertain. The CDR3 is 15 residues long. Germline V lookup: CDR1 SGHAT, CDR2 FQNNGV. Trimming took 9 bases from V and 0 from J, leaving 17 bases between them. CDR3 sequence (DNA): TGTGCCAGTAGTATAAGGAGACTTATGAACACTGAAGCTTTCTTT. It codes for CASSIRRLMNTEAFF. The full variable domain, completed using reference TRBV11-2 and TRBJ1-1, is EAGVAQSPRYKIIEKRQSVAFWCNPISGHATLYWYQQILGQGPKLLIQFQNNGVVDDSQLPKDRFSAERLKGVDSTLKIQPAKLEDSAVYLCASSIRRLMNTEAFFGQGTRLTVV.

This clonotype was counted at least ten times. The chain employs TRBV27 and TRBJ1-2; 11 nucleotides agree with TRBD1. The ends lost 8 bases at V and 7 bases at J; junction bases unmatched: 6. Germline CDR1 MNHEY, CDR2 SMNVEV (reference sequence). CDR3 size: 13 residues. This CDR3 is CASAGQGAGGYTF. Written as DNA, the CDR3 is TGTGCCAGCGCTGGACAGGGGGCTGGTGGCTACACCTTC.

This chain joins TRBV6-2 or TRBV6-3 and TRBJ2-3, with unresolved D. The CDR3 has 13 residues. With 5 bases removed from V and 3 bases from J, the gap between germline ends came to 9 bases. Germline loops: CDR1 MNHEY, CDR2 SVGEGT. CDR3 amino acids: CASSHTNTDTQYF. The CDR3 coding sequence is TGTGCCAGCAGTCACACCAATACAGATACGCAGTATTTT.